Presented here are 25 T cell receptor beta chains from one specimen sequenced in a study of cytomegalovirus exposure and HLA in healthy donors. PCR amplification relied on 60 Vbeta primers (plus 13 Jbeta primers). Assay: immunoSEQ multiplex PCR; the TCRdb copy retains only in-frame clones and omits some. The sample has tens of thousands of clones, 70% to 85% seen once. Sequenced sample: PBMCs. These receptors were collected from a man younger than 35 in good health and CMV-seronegative.

This chain connects TRBV6-1 to TRBJ2-1; 12 nucleotides line up with TRBD2. The CDR3 runs to 17 residues. Losses at the gene ends were 4 bases for V and 3 bases for J; bases not matched to a gene: 7. The germline gives CDR1 MNHNS, CDR2 SASEGT. In nucleotides, the CDR3 is TGTGCCAGCAGTGGGAGGACTAGCGGGACCCACTACAATGAGCAGTTCTTC. Protein product: CASSGRTSGTHYNEQFF.

The chain links TRBV6-6 to TRBJ2-3, with TRBD2 as a possible D gene (6 bases). CDR1 is MNHNY, CDR2 SVGAGI, per germline (reference sequence). Trimming pared 3 bases from V and 3 bases from J, leaving 13 bases between. The CDR3 consists of 15 residues. The CDR3 nucleotides are TGTGCCAGCAGTTATTCCGGGAGTGGGACAGATACGCAGTATTTT. Protein: CASSYSGSGTDTQYF.

This rearrangement joins TRBV6-6 to TRBJ1-3; maybe TRBD1 (6 bases). Germline V gene sequence: CDR1 MNHNY, CDR2 SVGAGI (reference sequence). V shed 7 bases and J shed 0 bases, with 13 bases lying between them. The CDR3 contains 15 residues. CDR3 residues: CASTRGSTSGNTIYF. The CDR3, as DNA: TGTGCCAGCACGAGGGGGTCCACCTCTGGAAACACCATATATTTT.

This sequence joins TRBV7-6 and TRBJ1-1, with D possibly TRBD1 on 6 matching bases. The CDR3 has 17 residues. V gave up 5 bases and J gave up 2 bases, with 21 bases separating them. CDR1 is SGHVS and CDR2 is FNYEAQ in the germline V gene. The CDR3 region has the DNA TGTGCCAGCAGCCTACGAGCCCGGACAGCGCCTAACACTGAAGCTTTCTTT. This codes for CASSLRARTAPNTEAFF.

This rearrangement joins TRBV5-3 to TRBJ2-1, with 11 bases fitting TRBD2. TRBV5-3 is noted as an ORF with a role that remains uncertain. Trimming cost V 4 bases and J 2 bases; bases outside gene matches: 5. This CDR3 has 16 residues. CDR3 bases: TGTGCCAGAAGCAGGCGACTAGCGGGGACCTACAATGAGCAGTTCTTC. Amino acids: CARSRRLAGTYNEQFF.

J is TRBJ2-6 and V is TRBV6-1; maybe TRBD1 (6 bases). From germline, CDR1 is MNHNS and CDR2 SASEGT. This CDR3 region has 17 residues. V shed 3 bases and J shed 0 bases, with 12 bases lying between them. The chain's CDR3 is CASSENRAFSGANVLTF. The CDR3 DNA is TGTGCCAGCAGTGAGAACAGGGCTTTCTCTGGGGCCAACGTCCTGACTTTC.

The CDR3 is CASSRGAGRDTEAFF. The CDR3 DNA is TGTGCCAGCAGTCGGGGGGCAGGGAGGGACACTGAAGCTTTCTTT. The rearrangement uses TRBV6-5 and TRBJ1-1; a possible D gene is TRBD1 (6 bases). This CDR3 comprises 15 residues. Deletions cut 5 bases from V and 3 bases from J, with 16 bases between. Germline V lookup: CDR1 MNHEY, CDR2 SVGAGI.

V gene TRBV5-4 combines with J gene TRBJ1-2; a weak D match, TRBD1 (5 bases). The CDR3 length is 15 residues. Germline assignment: CDR1 SGHNT and CDR2 YYREEE (reference sequence). V lost 1 base to trimming and J lost 8 bases, with 18 bases between them. The CDR3 DNA is TGTGCCAGCAGCTTGTGGGGAGGGGAGAGGGGAGGCTACACCTTC. It is translated as CASSLWGGERGGYTF.

The chain has TRBV6-1 and TRBJ1-2; D is ambiguous. Looked up from germline, CDR1 is MNHNS and CDR2 is SASEGT. V lost 2 bases and J 5 bases, leaving 6 bases between the germline ends. CDR3 size: 12 residues. The CDR3 sequence: CASSEYSYGYTF. The CDR3 DNA reads TGTGCCAGCAGTGAATACAGTTATGGCTACACCTTC.

The rearrangement uses TRBV13 and TRBJ2-3; D is perhaps TRBD2 (6 bases). The CDR3 contains 15 residues. V gave up 3 bases and J gave up 0 bases, with 10 bases separating them. CDR1 is PRHDT, CDR2 FYEKMQ, per germline (reference sequence). CDR3 region: CASSFSGISTDTQYF. The CDR3 DNA reads as TGTGCCAGCAGCTTTAGCGGAATTAGCACAGATACGCAGTATTTT.

The chain has TRBV25-1 and TRBJ1-4; the D is unclear. Germline V gene data show CDR1 as MGHDK and CDR2 as SYGVNS. The germline V and J ends were trimmed by 3 bases and 8 bases, with 13 bases remaining between them. CDR3 size: 14 residues. The CDR3 loop is CASSDPTAVEKLFF. CDR3 DNA sequence: TGTGCCAGCAGTGACCCAACGGCGGTGGAAAAACTGTTTTTT.

This clone turned up a few times. This chain connects TRBV7-9 to TRBJ1-2; TRBD1 aligns across 7 bases. Losses at the gene ends were 4 bases for V and 5 bases for J; bases not matched to a gene: 10. Germline values: CDR1 SEHNR, CDR2 FQNEAQ (reference sequence). The CDR3 loop spans 15 amino acids. CDR3 sequence: CASSSSDRESYGYTF. Here the CDR3 DNA reads TGTGCCAGCAGCTCAAGTGACAGGGAGTCATATGGCTACACCTTC.

The chain carries TRBV14 and TRBJ1-1; 10 positions agree with TRBD1. With 5 bases clipped from V and 1 base from J, the junction kept 1 base outside the gene matches. CDR1 SGHDN and CDR2 FVKESK come from the germline V gene. The CDR3 consists of 14 residues. The DNA of the CDR3 is TGTGCCAGCAGCTGGGACAGGGGGAACACTGAAGCTTTCTTT. This sequence encodes CASSWDRGNTEAFF.

The J gene is TRBJ2-3, the V gene TRBV28, with 8 bases identical to TRBD1. Germline loops: CDR1 MDHEN, CDR2 SYDVKM. The CDR3 contains 16 residues. J lost 2 bases, V lost 8 bases, and 12 bases had no gene match. In DNA, the CDR3 is TGTGCCAGCCTATCTGGCAGGGGGCTCTTCACAGATACGCAGTATTTT. Translated, it gives CASLSGRGLFTDTQYF.

This sequence joins TRBV5-1 and TRBJ1-1; D ambiguous. Looked up from germline, CDR1 is SGHRS and CDR2 is YFSETQ. The CDR3 runs to 16 residues. V was pared by 0 bases and J by 1 base, with 13 bases between. The CDR3 spells CASSLANQNPNTEAFF. The DNA for the CDR3 is TGCGCCAGCAGCTTGGCCAATCAGAACCCGAACACTGAAGCTTTCTTT.

V gene TRBV29-1 combines with J gene TRBJ1-1; D possibly corresponds to TRBD1 (5 bases). This CDR3 comprises 13 residues. The V gene lost 7 bases and the J gene lost 5 bases, with 17 bases spanning the gap. The germline V gene encodes CDR1 SQVTM and CDR2 ANQGSEA. The CDR3 loop reads CSASSGGMTEAFF. In DNA, the CDR3 is TGCAGCGCCTCCAGCGGGGGAATGACTGAAGCTTTCTTT.

This sequence joins TRBV4-2 and TRBJ2-1; 9 nucleotides line up with TRBD2. V lost 1 base and J lost 6; bases outside the gene matches: 10. The germline CDR1 and CDR2 sequences are LGHNA and YNFKEQ. There are 17 residues in the CDR3. The CDR3 reads CASSQVRAGGKSNEQFF. The CDR3, as DNA: TGTGCCAGCAGCCAAGTACGAGCGGGAGGTAAATCCAATGAGCAGTTCTTC.

This clone was detected only a few times. The J gene is TRBJ2-7, the V gene TRBV7-8; 13 bases map to TRBD2. CDR1 is SGHVS and CDR2 is FQNEAQ in the germline V gene. The CDR3 has 18 amino acids. V gave up 5 bases and J gave up 2 bases; unmatched junction bases: 12. CDR3 DNA sequence: TGTGCCAGCAGCCCATTCGGGACTAGCGGGGTGACTACCTACGAGCAGTACTTC. Translated, it gives CASSPFGTSGVTTYEQYF.

The chain carries TRBV11-1 and TRBJ1-1; 7 nucleotides align to TRBD1. The junction had 5 bases not matched to a gene; V was cut back by 5 bases and J by 5 bases. The CDR3 spans 13 residues. Germline CDR1 and CDR2: SGHAT and FQDESV (reference sequence). CDR3 loop: CASSPQGETEAFF. The CDR3 bases are TGTGCCAGCAGCCCGCAGGGGGAGACTGAAGCTTTCTTT.

The CDR3 DNA is TGTGCCAGCAGTTTATGGGGAGAGCCTGGAAACACCATATATTTT. Translated: CASSLWGEPGNTIYF. The chain joins TRBV27 to TRBJ1-3; D not certain. Trimming removed 1 base at V and 2 bases at J, with 9 bases between. CDR1 is MNHEY, CDR2 SMNVEV, per germline (reference sequence). This CDR3 contains 15 residues.

CDR3 sequence: CASILTSGRTDTQYF. The CDR3 DNA reads TGCGCCAGCATCCTGACTAGCGGAAGGACAGATACGCAGTATTTT. This sequence joins TRBV10-2 and TRBJ2-3, with TRBD2 identical over 9 bases. CDR3 length: 15 residues. Germline CDR1 reads WSHSY; CDR2 reads SAAADI. Germline trimming cut 7 bases from V and 3 bases from J; bases unmatched to any gene: 8.

The chain recombines TRBV19 with TRBJ1-1; 9 bases agree with TRBD1. CDR1 is LNHDA and CDR2 is SQIVND in the germline V gene (reference sequence). V was clipped by 3 bases and J by 0 bases; unmatched bases: 5. This CDR3 region has 16 residues. The CDR3 loop is CASSMGTGTMNTEAFF. The CDR3 region has the DNA TGTGCCAGTAGTATGGGGACAGGGACTATGAACACTGAAGCTTTCTTT.

The table lists this clone with a count of one. The chain couples TRBV5-1 to TRBJ1-3; D gene ambiguous. V was shortened by 5 bases and J by 2 bases, with 8 bases between the two germline ends. The CDR3 length is 13 residues. Germline V CDR1 and CDR2: SGHRS, YFSETQ. The CDR3 nucleotides read TGCGCCAGCAGGGGCGTTACTGGAAACACCATATATTTT. Amino acids: CASRGVTGNTIYF. The whole variable domain, filled in from reference TRBV5-1 and TRBJ1-3, reads KAGVTQTPRYLIKTRGQQVTLSCSPISGHRSVSWYQQTPGQGLQFLFEYFSETQRNKGNFPGRFSGRQFSNSRSEMNVSTLELGDSALYLCASRGVTGNTIYFGEGSWLTVV.

In DNA form, the CDR3 reads TGCGCCAGCAGGCAGGGCGCCAATTCACCCCTCCACTTT. This translates into CASRQGANSPLHF. The rearrangement links TRBV10-2 to TRBJ1-6, with a possible D match to TRBD1 (5 bases). Trimming removed 6 bases from V and 7 bases from J, with 10 bases in between. Germline CDR1 and CDR2: WSHSY and SAAADI. CDR3 size: 13 residues.

V gene TRBV27 combines with J gene TRBJ2-7, with D maybe TRBD2 (6 bases). V shed 6 bases and J shed 3 bases, with 9 bases lying between them. There are 12 residues in the CDR3. The germline V gene encodes CDR1 MNHEY and CDR2 SMNVEV (reference sequence). The CDR3 nucleotides read TGTGCCAGCAGCGGGGGAGACTACGAGCAGTACTTC. Translating it yields CASSGGDYEQYF.